The clone carrying this T cell receptor beta chain was picked up many times. Each CDR3 protein gets one entry after TCRdb re-called the 5' RACE reads with MiXCR. The table shows around 300,000 distinct CDR3 sequences, with approximately 19% occurring only once. This sample stems from a study of T-cell memory formation after mild COVID-19. Study summary: Largely donor-specific sequence clusters came from two donors.

V gave up 3 bases and J gave up 4 bases, with 7 bases separating them. The CDR3 has 12 residues. Sequencing used PBMCs or a T cell subset sorted from them (not recorded which). This receptor was taken from a man between 18 and 29 years old who had mild COVID-19 (a few samples of this study predate the infection). Cell type and time point are not known. The J gene is TRBJ2-7, the V gene TRBV12-3 or TRBV12-4; a possible D gene is TRBD1 (5 bases). CDR3 DNA sequence: TGTGCCAGCAGTTTGGCAGGGTACGAGCAGTACTTC. It encodes CASSLAGYEQYF.